This T cell receptor beta chain was recovered during a study of OX40 agonist ivuxolimab in advanced cancers. Sequenced by immunoSEQ multiplex PCR; TCRdb stores in-frame clones only, minus some. The repertoire consists of approximately 20,000 clones, with around 88% occurring once and the leading ten covering roughly 10%. V lost 2 bases to trimming and J lost 2 bases, with 12 bases between them. The CDR3 has 16 amino acids. Per germline, CDR1 SGHAT and CDR2 FQNNGV. The sequences come from CD4+ or CD8+ T cells sorted from blood, collected in a trial of the OX40 agonist ivuxolimab. The origin of this receptor is an adult with an advanced solid tumor such as melanoma, head and neck, liver or kidney cancer. This chain uses TRBV11-2 with TRBJ2-2, with D hard to call. The CDR3 sequence is CASSLIPPENTGELFF. The CDR3 nucleotides read TGTGCCAGCAGCTTAATCCCCCCGGAAAACACCGGGGAGCTGTTTTTT.